This TCR beta chain comes out of a study of radiotherapy plus CTLA-4 blockade in lung cancer. This CDR3 is 16 amino acids long. Germline assignment: CDR1 SQVTM and CDR2 ANQGSEA. The V gene end was trimmed by 1 base and the J gene end by 6 bases; junction bases not matched to a gene: 9. General study points: Best predicting response, reportedly, were early blood T cell clone dynamics, with interferon-beta.

CTLA-4 blockade using ipilimumab, together with focal radiation, was received by patients with chemo-refractory metastatic non-small-cell lung cancer. Clones were sequenced by immunoSEQ multiplex PCR, and TCRdb holds only the in-frame ones, with some missing. The sample records around 38,000 clones, around 86% being singletons. As for this clone: Its target is not known.

This material consisted of peripheral blood, taken from a patient treated with radiotherapy plus ipilimumab. This sequence was found in a human donor with non-small cell lung cancer whose response to radiotherapy plus ipilimumab could not be evaluated. The chain uses TRBV29-1 and TRBJ2-1; 10 bases agree with TRBD1. Written as DNA, the CDR3 is TGCAGCGTTGAAGTAGTAGGGACAGGGGCTAGCAATGAGCAGTTCTTC. Encoded protein: CSVEVVGTGASNEQFF.